The rows below give T cell receptor beta chains drawn from one sample of a study of blood T cell repertoires in COVID-19. Clones were sequenced by immunoSEQ multiplex PCR, and TCRdb holds only the in-frame ones, with some missing. The sample comprises roughly 48,000 clones, 85% to 90% of which are singletons, and 14% rests with the top ten. Input material: peripheral blood. These receptors all stem from a human donor in a cohort sampled during active COVID-19. The CDR3 runs from the conserved cysteine through the conserved F or W. The D gene is left open where the match is weak. Clone size is shown for a subset of rows, as once, few, many or a class of expanded clone.

>TRBJ1-1|TRBV29-1|.|.
CSVEQGLNTEAFF
TGCAGCGTTGAACAGGGTTTGAACACTGAAGCTTTCTTT
>TRBJ2-6|TRBV5-1|.|.
CASSLGQSVWANVLTF
TGCGCCAGCAGCTTGGGTCAGTCCGTCTGGGCCAACGTCCTGACTTTC
>TRBJ2-1|TRBV28|.|TRBD1
CASSAPGQGLYNEQFF
TGTGCCAGCAGCGCACCGGGACAGGGGCTATACAATGAGCAGTTCTTC
>TRBJ2-3|TRBV30|.|TRBD2
CAWVAGGTDTQYF
TGTGCCTGGGTAGCGGGGGGTACAGATACGCAGTATTTT
>TRBJ2-5|TRBV20-1|.|.
CSASGVETQYF
TGCAGTGCTAGCGGGGTAGAGACCCAGTACTTC
>TRBJ2-6|TRBV27|once|.
CASSFVRLGSGANVLTF
TGTGCCAGCAGTTTCGTCCGACTCGGCTCTGGGGCCAACGTCCTGACTTTC
>TRBJ2-3|TRBV6-5|.|.
CASSYAGARTDTQYF
TGTGCCAGCAGTTACGCAGGGGCTCGCACAGATACGCAGTATTTT
>TRBJ2-5|TRBV5-1|.|TRBD2
CASSSGLAGEQETQYF
TGCGCCAGCAGCTCGGGACTAGCGGGGGAACAGGAGACCCAGTACTTC
>TRBJ1-2|TRBV6-2/TRBV6-3|.|TRBD1
CASSRTGTGNGYTF
TGTGCCAGCAGCCGAACCGGGACAGGGAACGGCTACACCTTC
>TRBJ2-7|TRBV6-5|.|.
CASSPYPSYEQYF
TGTGCCAGCAGCCCCTACCCCTCCTACGAGCAGTACTTC
>TRBJ1-6|TRBV7-6|.|.
CASSLTSSYNSPLHF
TGTGCCAGCAGCCTCACGAGCTCCTATAATTCACCCCTCCACTTT
>TRBJ1-2|TRBV7-2|.|.
CASSADSNYGYTF
TGTGCCAGCAGCGCGGACAGCAATTATGGCTACACCTTC
>TRBJ2-1|TRBV6-4|.|.
CASRGAHEQFF
TGTGCCAGTCGGGGAGCCCATGAGCAGTTCTTC
>TRBJ1-1|TRBV5-8|.|.
CASSLQRLSLTEAFF
TGTGCCAGCAGCTTGCAGCGACTCTCTCTCACTGAAGCTTTCTTT
>TRBJ1-2|TRBV9|.|.
CASSVDPNKNGYTF
TGTGCCAGCAGCGTAGACCCCAACAAGAATGGCTACACCTTC
>TRBJ2-7|TRBV5-1|.|.
CASSYEQPSYEQYF
TGCGCCAGCAGCTATGAACAGCCCTCCTACGAGCAGTACTTC
>TRBJ2-6|TRBV5-4|.|.
CASSYGGGANVLTF
TGTGCCAGCAGCTACGGGGGTGGGGCCAACGTCCTGACTTTC
>TRBJ2-7|TRBV29-1|once|.
CSATTGTEQYF
TGCAGCGCCACAACAGGGACCGAGCAGTACTTC
>TRBJ1-2|TRBV6-1|.|TRBD1
CASSEGGTGHIRYTF
TGTGCCAGCAGTGAAGGGGGGACAGGGCACATTCGCTACACCTTC
>TRBJ1-4|TRBV19|.|TRBD1
CASYDRGREKLFF
TGTGCCAGTTATGACAGGGGGCGAGAAAAACTGTTTTTT